This TCR beta chain appears in the sequencing data of a study of T cell responses to AZD1222 COVID-19 vaccine. The repertoire was sequenced with immunoSEQ multiplex PCR; TCRdb's copy has only in-frame clones and lacks some. The table lists about 110,000 clones, 86% of them singletons. Trimming removed 1 base at V and 1 base at J, with 8 bases between. Germline CDR1 MNHNS, CDR2 SASEGT. The length of the CDR3 is 15 residues. The TCR comes from an adult in good health. The input for sequencing was peripheral blood, taken on day 0 of AZD1222 vaccination. The genes are TRBV6-1 and TRBJ1-5; TRBD1 might be the D (5 bases). CDR3 DNA: TGTGCCAGCAGTGAAGTACAGGTGAGCAATCAGCCCCAGCATTTT. The encoded protein is CASSEVQVSNQPQHF.